The present entry profiles one TCR beta chain with its context. This clonotype has ten or more counts. No antigen is known for it. No qualities accompany the bases; no much larger clone lies one base away. These data belong to a study of identical twins (dated by TCRdb to about 2016). About the study as a whole: To test whether fetal clonotypes persist, the study used deep sequencing on TCR alpha and beta repertoires from monozygotic twins, unrelated adults of various ages, and cord blood. To rule out contamination, replicate twin experiments were performed at different times with different library preparation protocols. Findings and caveats that apply to the study as a whole: A weaker excess of twin sharing was found in beta out-of-frame sequences because the signal-to-noise ratio was lowered by fewer shared sequences. Because the same donors could not be followed over many years, the conclusions relied on cross-sectional statistical analysis. Zero-insertion analyses could be partly confounded by invariant T cells such as MAIT and iNKT, though diverse VJ usage argued against such confounding for most clonotypes. Compared with coincidental sharing between unrelated individuals, out-of-frame TCR alpha sequences shared between twins had an excess of sequences with low generation probability. Fewer insertions were carried by abundant cord blood beta clonotypes; a weaker similar trend was observed in young adult naive repertoires, while no such trend was observed in memory repertoires. Out-of-frame TCR alpha sharing in monozygotic twins was systematically underestimated by recombination models, whereas sharing between unrelated individuals was in agreement with the recombination models.

Libraries were constructed by 5' RACE. The sequencing machine was an Illumina HiSeq 2000. Template switching introduced a universal primer binding site; the final cDNA contained a unique molecular identifier, enabling accurate counting of TCR cDNA molecules. First-strand cDNA for TCR alpha and beta chains was synthesized from specific primers in the conserved constant-segment region. Each cDNA library was double barcoded, with a SMART-Mk sample barcode plus Illumina barcodes, to control for contamination. TruSeq adapter sequences along with Illumina sample barcodes were introduced in two successive PCR steps. Sequencing of the TCR alpha and beta cDNA libraries was done on the Illumina HiSeq platform using custom primers. On the authors' methods: MiGEC was used to process raw reads and extract unique molecular identifiers, and MiXCR was used to find CDR3 positions. Recombination models were inferred per individual with the repgenHMM and IGoR tools using an EM algorithm. Shared clonotypes were analyzed with the tcR package in R, and sharing was normalized by the product of cloneset sizes. To study raw recombination without the effects of thymic and clonal selection, out-of-frame nonproductive sequences were analyzed. Through fastp at Q25 and MiXCR, TCRdb rebuilt clones from the public reads, retaining in-frame beta chains. Entries that share a CDR3 protein sequence are merged under the most common genes and DNA. The V and J calls were determined by TCRdb, not by the authors. The sample table contains 350,000 to 400,000 distinct CDR3 sequences; only one count was recorded for approximately 8.8% of them. The leading ten clones occupy about 8.1% of the sample.

All donors were healthy Caucasians. Three unrelated non-twin adults were also sequenced: a male aged 18 to 30, a male aged 50 to 60 and a female aged 50 to 60. Miltenyi CD45RO+ enrichment and human naive T-cell isolation kits were used to isolate memory (CD45RO+) and naive T cells from PBMC. From the cysteine up to the phenylalanine, the CDR3 has a length of 16 residues. Only the CDR3 part of the read is kept: 48 bases, read in frame from the first base. Taken from the germline V gene, the CDR1 and CDR2 loops are KGHDR and SFDVKD. Clipping removes 3 bases from V and 2 bases from J, with 6 as the unmatched junction base count.

The rearranged segments are TRBV24-1 and TRBJ1-5; TRBD1 fits 7 bases in the junction. The source is a woman between 50 and 59 years old in good health. The specimen was naive T cells sorted from blood. The meaning of the sample's cell subset or site label: cells isolated with a human naive T-cell isolation kit. The CDR3 region reads CATSDPTGEGNQPQHF. Here is the DNA: TGTGCCACCAGTGATCCCACAGGGGAAGGCAATCAGCCCCAGCATTTT.